This entry lists 20 T cell receptor beta chains sequenced from one sample in a study of T-cell reconstitution after alpha-beta-depleted transplantation in children. Researchers prepared the TCRbeta library using unique molecular identifiers, the study reports. TCRdb independently ran MiXCR on the PCR reads; one entry per CDR3 protein. The sample yields 250,000 to 400,000 distinct CDR3 sequences, around 25% seen once. The sequences come from PBMCs, mostly from graft donor cells, collected 180 days after TCRalphabeta/CD19-depleted stem cell transplant. Receptors were obtained from a male patient younger than 18 who had a stem cell transplant for acute lymphoblastic leukemia, so the T cells may come from the graft donor.

V is TRBV6-5 and J is TRBJ2-5, with D hard to call. Trimming removed 0 bases at V and 6 bases at J, with 11 bases between. CDR3 size: 14 residues. Germline V gene sequence: CDR1 MNHEY, CDR2 SVGAGI. As DNA, the CDR3 is TGTGCCAGCAGTTACTCGAACCAGAAGAAGACCCAGTACTTC. Translating gives CASSYSNQKKTQYF.

This clonotype came up a few times. The J gene is TRBJ1-1, the V gene TRBV7-9; no reliable D call. The germline V gene encodes CDR1 SEHNR and CDR2 FQNEAQ (reference sequence). V shed 2 bases and J shed 1 base, with 5 bases lying between them. The CDR3 sequence is 13 residues long. For the CDR3, the DNA is TGTGCCAGCAGCTTATCTTGGAACACTGAAGCTTTCTTT. Translated: CASSLSWNTEAFF.

Of note for this clonotype: One end of the junction is discordant with germline, which a read error may explain. This sequence joins TRBV20-1 and TRBJ2-1, with D possibly TRBD2 on 6 matching bases. The CDR3 has 14 amino acids. Germline loops: CDR1 DFQATT, CDR2 SNEGSKA (reference sequence). CDR3 bases: TGCAGTGCGTCGGGAGATGAAGCCTACAATGAGCAGTCCTTC. Its translation is CSASGDEAYNEQSF.

The rearrangement joins TRBV20-1 to TRBJ1-4; D gene unclear. The CDR3 loop spans 15 amino acids. Germline CDR1 DFQATT, CDR2 SNEGSKA (reference sequence). Trimming removed 0 bases from V and 4 bases from J, with 12 bases in between. The CDR3 nucleotides read TGCAGTGCTAGAGATGGAGGGCGAAGTAATGAAAAACTGTTTTTT. Protein: CSARDGGRSNEKLFF.

The V and J genes are TRBV20-1 and TRBJ1-5; TRBD1 matches 7 bases. CDR3 length equals 13 residues. CDR1 is DFQATT and CDR2 is SNEGSKA in the germline V gene (reference sequence). Trimming cost V 5 bases and J 3 bases; bases outside gene matches: 4. The CDR3, as DNA: TGCAGTGCTTTGGACAGGCTCAATCAGCCCCAGCATTTT. Translating it yields CSALDRLNQPQHF.

This clonotype occurred a few times. J is TRBJ2-7 and V is TRBV2; D unresolved. This CDR3 contains 13 residues. Germline loops: CDR1 SNHLY, CDR2 FYNNEI. The ends were cut back, 6 bases at V and 7 bases at J, with 16 bases in the middle. CDR3 sequence (DNA): TGTGCCAGCAGACTTCAGAGTGTATGGGAGCAGTACTTC. Translation gives CASRLQSVWEQYF.

This clonotype has just a few counts. The genes are TRBV18 and TRBJ2-7; 7 positions agree with TRBD2. Germline V CDR1 and CDR2: KGHSH, LQKENI. The CDR3 loop spans 14 amino acids. The J segment lost 4 bases and the V segment lost 3 bases, leaving 6 bases of the junction unmatched. The chain's CDR3 is CASSPQTSSYEQYF. DNA of the CDR3: TGTGCCAGCTCACCTCAGACTAGCAGTTACGAGCAGTACTTC. Using reference TRBV18 and TRBJ2-7 for the parts outside the CDR3, the full variable domain is NAGVMQNPRHLVRRRGQEARLRCSPMKGHSHVYWYRQLPEEGLKFMVYLQKENIIDESGMPKERFSAEFPKEGPSILRIQQVVRGDSAAYFCASSPQTSSYEQYFGPGTRLTVT.

The chain has TRBV7-3 and TRBJ2-1; D is ambiguous. V was cut by 1 base and J by 5 bases, with 6 bases left in between. The length of the CDR3 is 13 residues. Germline V lookup: CDR1 SGHTA, CDR2 FQGTGA. CDR3: CASSLSVHNEQFF. CDR3 DNA: TGTGCCAGCAGCTTAAGCGTACACAATGAGCAGTTCTTC.

This clonotype was recorded a few times. V gene TRBV12-3 or TRBV12-4 combines with J gene TRBJ2-4; D assignment may be TRBD1 or TRBD2 (7 bases each). Trimming pared 6 bases from V and 3 bases from J, leaving 15 bases between. The CDR3 length is 15 residues. The CDR3 here is CASSAGGGIKNIQYF. Here the CDR3 DNA reads TGTGCCAGCAGCGCAGGGGGAGGGATCAAAAACATTCAGTACTTC.

In this sample, this clonotype turned up a few times. V usage is TRBV5-1 and J usage is TRBJ1-2; TRBD1 might be the D (6 bases). In germline, CDR1 is SGHRS, CDR2 YFSETQ. The CDR3 spans 15 residues. The V gene lost 1 base and the J gene lost 0 bases, with 10 bases spanning the gap. CDR3 protein: CASSLIRGANYGYTF. In nucleotides, the CDR3 is TGCGCCAGCAGCTTGATCAGGGGCGCTAACTATGGCTACACCTTC.

The chain employs TRBV5-1 and TRBJ2-5; D may be TRBD1 (6 bases). This CDR3 is 15 amino acids long. V was pared by 1 base and J by 2 bases, with 12 bases between. Germline V gives CDR1 SGHRS, CDR2 YFSETQ. This chain's CDR3 is CASSLTAGVQETQYF. CDR3 nucleotides: TGCGCCAGCAGCTTGACGGCAGGGGTTCAAGAGACCCAGTACTTC.

This clonotype occurred a few times. This rearrangement joins TRBV4-1 to TRBJ2-7; D call uncertain. Trimming took off 1 base at V and 3 bases at J, with 7 bases between the two ends. Germline V gives CDR1 MGHRA, CDR2 YSYEKL. CDR3 length equals 13 residues. The chain's CDR3 is CASSQGLRYEQYF. The CDR3 DNA reads as TGCGCCAGCAGCCAAGGGCTACGCTACGAGCAGTACTTC.

The rearrangement links TRBV18 to TRBJ2-3; 10 bases align to TRBD1. Germline-derived CDR1 and CDR2 are KGHSH and LQKENI. The CDR3 loop spans 18 amino acids. With V trimmed by 0 bases and J by 2 bases, 8 bases remained unmatched. For the CDR3, the DNA is TGTGCCAGCTCACCACCCAGCACCAGACAGGGGGCCACAGATACGCAGTATTTT. It encodes CASSPPSTRQGATDTQYF.

This clonotype was detected only a few times. V usage is TRBV5-1 and J usage is TRBJ1-6; D ambiguous. The ends were cut back, 1 base at V and 10 bases at J, with 12 bases in the middle. This CDR3 has 14 amino acids. Germline V gene data show CDR1 as SGHRS and CDR2 as YFSETQ. The CDR3 DNA is TGCGCCAGCAGCTTGACCCAGATTCGGTCACCCCTCCACTTT. This codes for CASSLTQIRSPLHF.

This chain connects TRBV20-1 to TRBJ2-1, with TRBD2 as a possible D gene (6 bases). V lost 1 base, J lost 9 bases, and 16 bases lay in between. Germline assignment: CDR1 DFQATT and CDR2 SNEGSKA (reference sequence). The CDR3 runs 14 residues. CDR3: CSARAPSAWGEQFF. CDR3 in DNA: TGCAGTGCTAGAGCTCCTAGCGCCTGGGGTGAGCAGTTCTTC.

The chain carries TRBV5-1 and TRBJ1-1; TRBD1 aligns across 8 bases. The V segment lost 6 bases and the J segment 3 bases; nucleotides outside the gene matches: 4. CDR1 is SGHRS, CDR2 YFSETQ, per germline. This CDR3 is 13 amino acids long. The CDR3 coding sequence is TGCGCCAGCACCCAGGACAGGGACACTGAAGCTTTCTTT. Translation: CASTQDRDTEAFF.

This chain links TRBV12-3 or TRBV12-4 with TRBJ2-1; D gene ambiguous. The V end was cut by 4 bases, the J end by 5 bases, with 9 bases between. The CDR3 spans 13 residues. CDR3 DNA sequence: TGTGCCAGCAGTTCAGGTTTCCACAATGAGCAGTTCTTC. Translated: CASSSGFHNEQFF.

This clonotype was counted only a few times. The gene calls are TRBV5-1 and TRBJ2-5; 7 positions match TRBD1. Germline lookup yields CDR1 SGHRS and CDR2 YFSETQ. V shed 4 bases, J shed 4 bases, and the junction held 13 bases outside the gene matches. The CDR3 loop spans 16 amino acids. CDR3 protein: CASSPNRGAFLETQYF. As DNA, the CDR3 is TGCGCCAGCAGCCCTAACAGGGGCGCATTTTTAGAGACCCAGTACTTC.

The rearrangement links TRBV12-3 or TRBV12-4 to TRBJ2-3; a weak D match, TRBD2 (5 bases). This CDR3 spans 15 amino acids. Trimming left V 3 bases short and J 0 bases short, with 10 bases between. The CDR3 is CASSFKRMSTDTQYF. The CDR3 nucleotides are TGTGCCAGCAGTTTTAAGCGGATGAGCACAGATACGCAGTATTTT.

This clonotype was seen a few times. The junction does not match germline at one end; this may be a read error. V and J are TRBV3-1 and TRBJ2-7, with D possibly matching TRBD1 (6 bases). The germline gives CDR1 LGHDT, CDR2 YNNKEL (reference sequence). There are 13 residues in the CDR3. This chain's CDR3 is CASSQDLGASSIF. CDR3 nucleotide sequence: TGTGCCAGCAGCCAAGATTTGGGGGCATCGAGTATCTTC.